What follows are 15 T cell receptor beta chains derived from one specimen sequenced in a study of shared clonotypes between healthy human individuals. Assay: immunoSEQ multiplex PCR; the TCRdb copy retains only in-frame clones and omits some. The data contain 1,400,000 or so clones, less than 99% of them singletons. Sequenced sample: naive CD4+ T cells sorted from blood. Subset given: CD45RA+ positively selected. The receptors stem from a man aged 25-45 years in good health.

The chain employs TRBV27 and TRBJ2-7, with a possible D match to TRBD2 (5 bases). V was clipped by 6 bases and J by 1 base, with 16 bases between them. This CDR3 has 15 amino acids. CDR1 and CDR2 from the germline V gene are MNHEY and SMNVEV (reference sequence). The CDR3 DNA reads as TGTGCCAGCAGGTCGTCGAGGGTTATTTCCTACGAGCAGTACTTC. Protein product: CASRSSRVISYEQYF.

Worth noting for this clone: Other nucleotide sequences from this sample produce the same CDR3. J is TRBJ2-7 and V is TRBV7-2; no clear D. Germline assignment: CDR1 SGHTA and CDR2 FQGNSA. V was cut by 1 base and J by 2 bases, with 6 bases left in between. This CDR3 is built from 13 residues. The CDR3 here is CASSLELAYEQYF. In DNA, the CDR3 is TGTGCCAGCAGCTTAGAGCTCGCCTACGAGCAGTACTTC.

The genes are TRBV6-1 and TRBJ1-3, with D possibly being TRBD1 (5 bases). V was pared by 1 base and J by 7 bases, with 8 bases between. CDR1 and CDR2 (germline): MNHNS, SASEGT. The CDR3 has 13 amino acids. Here the CDR3 DNA reads TGTGCCAGCAGTGAAGAAGGGGCCAACACCATATATTTT. This sequence encodes CASSEEGANTIYF.

Turning to this clone: Within the sample, other DNA sequences also encode this same CDR3. The chain links TRBV7-2 to TRBJ1-1, with 8 bases lining up with TRBD1. CDR1 is SGHTA and CDR2 is FQGNSA in the germline V gene. This CDR3 region has 14 residues. With V trimmed by 3 bases and J by 1 base, 1 base remained unmatched. The CDR3 DNA is TGTGCCAGCAGCTTCGGACAGGGGAACACTGAAGCTTTCTTT. It specifies CASSFGQGNTEAFF.

V and J are TRBV28 and TRBJ2-7; 7 nucleotides align to TRBD2. Germline V gene sequence: CDR1 MDHEN, CDR2 SYDVKM. The V gene end was trimmed by 6 bases and the J gene end by 0 bases; junction bases not matched to a gene: 5. The CDR3 totals 14 residues. The CDR3 reads CASSVPSGSYEQYF. The CDR3, as DNA: TGTGCCAGCAGCGTACCTAGCGGCTCCTACGAGCAGTACTTC.

The V call is TRBV6-5, the J call TRBJ1-4; a possible D gene is TRBD1 (6 bases). The V end lost 4 bases, the J end lost 9 bases, and 12 bases lay between the germline ends. From germline, CDR1 is MNHEY and CDR2 SVGAGI. The CDR3 runs 13 residues. For the CDR3, the DNA is TGTGCCAGCAGTTTAAACAGGGCCAAAAAACTGTTTTTT. Amino acids: CASSLNRAKKLFF.

The chain recombines TRBV2 with TRBJ2-5; D remains unclear. CDR3 length: 16 residues. Deletions cut 6 bases from V and 2 bases from J, with 19 bases between. The V gene's germline CDR1 is SNHLY and CDR2 FYNNEI. CDR3 residues: CASRLRGDGVQETQYF. CDR3 coding DNA: TGTGCCAGCAGGCTACGAGGAGATGGCGTTCAAGAGACCCAGTACTTC. Full variable domain (rest looked up from reference TRBV2 and TRBJ2-5): EPEVTQTPSHQVTQMGQEVILRCVPISNHLYFYWYRQILGQKVEFLVSFYNNEISEKSEIFDDQFSVERPDGSNFTLKIRSTKLEDSAMYFCASRLRGDGVQETQYFGPGTRLLVL.

The CDR3 DNA sequence: TGTGCCAGCAGCCCCTTTATAACAGGGAGGTATGGCTACACCTTC. Amino acids: CASSPFITGRYGYTF. The V gene is TRBV7-2, the J gene TRBJ1-2, with D possibly being TRBD1 (6 bases). Germline V gene lookup returns CDR1 SGHTA and CDR2 FQGNSA. With 5 bases removed from V and 5 bases from J, the gap between germline ends came to 18 bases. The CDR3 consists of 15 residues. The full variable domain, in which reference TRBV7-2 and TRBJ1-2 provide the parts outside the CDR3, is GAGVSQSPSNKVTEKGKDVELRCDPISGHTALYWYRQSLGQGLEFLIYFQGNSAPDKSGLPSDRFSAERTGGSVSTLTIQRTQQEDSAVYLCASSPFITGRYGYTFGSGTRLTVV.

V usage is TRBV29-1 and J usage is TRBJ2-5; TRBD1 might be the D (5 bases). The CDR3 is 12 amino acids. Germline CDR1 and CDR2: SQVTM and ANQGSEA. The V gene lost 7 bases and the J gene lost 3 bases, with 12 bases spanning the gap. The CDR3 loop is CSAGADKETQYF. In DNA, the CDR3 is TGCAGCGCTGGGGCAGATAAAGAGACCCAGTACTTC.

The rearrangement uses TRBV13 and TRBJ2-3; D unclear. V lost 0 bases and J 1 base, leaving 5 bases between the germline ends. CDR1 and CDR2 from the germline V gene are PRHDT and FYEKMQ (reference sequence). The CDR3 consists of 14 residues. The CDR3 sequence is CASSLGVGTDTQYF. In DNA, the CDR3 is TGTGCCAGCAGCTTAGGAGTCGGCACAGATACGCAGTATTTT.

The chain combines TRBV5-1 with TRBJ2-5, with D hard to call. The V end was cut by 4 bases, the J end by 5 bases, with 9 bases between. CDR3 size: 12 residues. CDR1 is SGHRS and CDR2 is YFSETQ in the germline V gene. CDR3 nucleotides: TGCGCCAGCAGCGCTGCGTTGGAGACCCAGTACTTC. It specifies CASSAALETQYF. Full variable domain (missing parts from reference TRBV5-1 and TRBJ2-5): KAGVTQTPRYLIKTRGQQVTLSCSPISGHRSVSWYQQTPGQGLQFLFEYFSETQRNKGNFPGRFSGRQFSNSRSEMNVSTLELGDSALYLCASSAALETQYFGPGTRLLVL.

The rearrangement links TRBV18 to TRBJ2-3, with 12 nucleotides matching TRBD2. CDR1 and CDR2 from the germline V gene are KGHSH and LQKENI. The V segment lost 6 bases and the J segment 4 bases; nucleotides outside the gene matches: 11. The CDR3 has 17 residues. Here the CDR3 reads CASSQTSGRIGADTQYF. In nucleotides, the CDR3 is TGTGCCAGCTCCCAGACTAGCGGGAGAATCGGTGCAGATACGCAGTATTTT.

In its sample, this clone was seen once. V is TRBV29-1 and J is TRBJ1-2; D not certain. V was trimmed by 0 bases and J by 7 bases, leaving 6 bases between them. The CDR3 length is 11 residues. In germline, CDR1 is SQVTM, CDR2 ANQGSEA. The CDR3 protein is CSVEDPGGYTF. The CDR3 DNA sequence: TGCAGCGTTGAAGATCCAGGTGGCTACACCTTC.

The V gene is TRBV7-8, the J gene TRBJ2-7; TRBD2 matches 10 bases. J lost 2 bases, V lost 1 base, and 14 bases had no gene match. From germline, CDR1 is SGHVS and CDR2 FQNEAQ. The CDR3 contains 19 residues. The CDR3 DNA reads TGTGCCAGCAGCTTAGAAGCTGGGGGGTTAGCGGGAGGCGCCTACGAGCAGTACTTC. It yields the protein CASSLEAGGLAGGAYEQYF.

The rearrangement uses TRBV6-6 and TRBJ2-5, with D uncertain. V was pared by 6 bases and J by 5 bases, with 16 bases between. This CDR3 comprises 14 residues. The germline CDR1 and CDR2 sequences are MNHNY and SVGAGI (reference sequence). The DNA of the CDR3 is TGTGCCAGCAGGAGTCGGAGTTTGAAGGAGACCCAGTACTTC. Translated: CASRSRSLKETQYF.